This T cell receptor (beta chain) stems from a study of blood T cell repertoires in COVID-19 (TCRdb year 2020). Broadly, across the study: Samples from collaborators originated in the United States, Italy and Spain and spanned both the acute and convalescent phases of COVID-19. Where available, HLA class I and class II types were obtained from metadata supplied by the sample provider rather than from assay-based typing. The samples were drawn from the first 160 participants of the ongoing ImmuneRACE study and from 950 to 1,500 subjects provided by 6 global collaborators. Subjects who had been exposed to COVID-19, were actively infected with it, or had recovered from it provided the deeply sampled blood TCRbeta repertoires that made up the dataset. The repertoires were released in a freely available public database meant as a resource for research on the immune response to SARS-CoV-2. The prospective study material was composed of cDNA or gDNA derived from T cells, B-cell-depleted T cells, or PBMCs. Sample metadata almost always included a de-identified subject ID, COVID-19 status, age in years and sex.

Study-wide conclusions, independent of this receptor: The quantity of clinical and demographic metadata differed by source and by participant and was supplied without curation.

Taken from cysteine to phenylalanine, the CDR3 has 14 residues. The CDR3 DNA has 42 bases and is translated from base 1. Trimming takes 3 bases from V and 5 bases from J, and the germline ends sit 16 bases apart. From a lookup of the germline V gene, CDR1 and CDR2 are SQVTM and ANQGSEA. Collaborating institutions collected whole blood in K2EDTA tubes following their own protocols. For TCRbeta analysis, collaborator samples were shipped as frozen whole blood, as isolated PBMCs, or as DNA extracted from either sample type. The immunoSEQ Assay, a bias-controlled multiplex PCR, was used to amplify TCRbeta CDR3 regions from genomic DNA. As for the authors' bioinformatics: The number of nucleated cells in each sample was estimated by amplification of reference gene primers within the assay. To quantify the absolute abundance of each unique TCRbeta CDR3 rearrangement, sequence reads were collapsed and filtered. For each sample, productive Simpson clonality was calculated by taking the square root of Simpson's diversity index across productive rearrangements. TCRdb took this table from immuneACCESS and kept in-frame rearrangements with V and J called. Such tables lack part of the clones; where checked against another copy, unresolved V genes explain under half of the gap, and the rest is unexplained. V and J calls and clone size follow that table, whereas D and trimming were derived from the DNA. The sample contains about 26,000 clones, about 89% of them found a single time. Roughly 5% of the sample lies in the top ten.

This clone was counted once. Its antigen target is currently unknown. No much larger clone is present one base from it, and per-base qualities are unavailable. The sequenced sample consisted of peripheral blood. Rearrangement joined TRBV29-1 to TRBJ1-1; no D gene is confidently identified. The receptor was derived from a man aged 65 to 79 with active COVID-19. The DNA sequence is given as TGCAGCGTTGAGGTATCGAGGCGCGGGACTGAAGCTTTCTTT. This gives the protein CSVEVSRRGTEAFF.